The 2 T cell receptor beta chains given below trace back to one sample, sequenced in a study of T cell changes during pregnancy in multiple sclerosis. Assay used: immunoSEQ multiplex PCR; TCRdb lists only in-frame clones, some missing. The sample lists nearly 25,000 clones; approximately 90% were seen once. This sample comprised CD4+ T cells from peripheral blood mononuclear cells, obtained in the first trimester of pregnancy. Every receptor here comes from a female donor in good health, enrolled as a control in a pregnancy study.

There are a few counts of this clone. The V call is TRBV9, the J call TRBJ1-3; D might be TRBD1 (5 bases). CDR3 size: 16 residues. V was trimmed by 0 bases and J by 1 base, leaving 11 bases between them. Per germline, CDR1 SGDLS and CDR2 YYNGEE. The CDR3, as DNA: TGTGCCAGCAGCGTAGATCAGGCAGGGTCTGGAAACACCATATATTTT. This codes for CASSVDQAGSGNTIYF.

This clone was detected only a few times. V and J are TRBV29-1 and TRBJ2-2, with TRBD2 matching over 11 bases. Per the germline V gene, CDR1 is SQVTM and CDR2 is ANQGSEA. CDR3 length equals 15 residues. V shed 7 bases, J shed 4 bases, and the junction held 8 bases outside the gene matches. The CDR3 nucleotides are TGCAGCGCTATGAATAGCGGGAGGGCCACCGGGGAGCTGTTTTTT. Translated, it gives CSAMNSGRATGELFF.